This TCR beta chain was recovered during a study of cytomegalovirus exposure and HLA in healthy donors listed by TCRdb under 2017. Regarding the study in general: An earlier analysis of some 550 of the donors reported approximately 300 Gb of sequence data and around 110 million unique TCR beta sequences from around 200 million T cells. About 310 gigabases of sequencing data and tens of millions of unique TCR sequences were included in an early release covering about 600 HLA-typed donors. Of the 398 genotyped donors, 81% were placed in the genetic ancestry cluster associated with self-reported Caucasian donors. The study aimed to test whether signatures of past pathogen exposure could be identified by cataloging public T cell receptors. The T cell repertoires of roughly 660 subjects were profiled by immunosequencing and related to cytomegalovirus serostatus. A separate validation cohort of roughly 120 different subjects was used in addition to the approximately 700-subject first cohort. High-throughput TCR immunosequencing, statistical association of individual TCRs with disease status, and machine learning were combined to predict cytomegalovirus infection status. To study patterns of TCR occurrence, a later analysis re-analyzed previously published TCR beta repertoires from just over 650 donors and added high-resolution HLA genotyping. The later analysis used no new phenotypic data to find candidate immune exposures, relying instead on TCR beta sequences and their occurrence across donors. An earlier analysis of roughly 600 of the donors used high-throughput TCR beta sequencing to judge whether each TCR beta V gene segment behaved as functional or pseudogenic. Donor age, sex, ethnicity and CMV serostatus were collected together with the repertoire data. A later genetic analysis took genome-wide SNP genotypes for about 55% of the 666 donors and used that subset as a discovery cohort. All discovery cohort repertoires had been generated on a single sequencing platform. HLA typing covered class I and class II loci at four-digit resolution. Typing coverage differed by locus: A, B, C, DRB1 and DQB1 were typed in roughly 620-630 donors, DQA1 in about 500, DPA1 in approximately 600, and DPB1 in 472. Roughly 5 DR-DQ haplotypes were handled as single units for association and clustering, since linkage in the cohort was strong. Across around 400 genotyped donors of the cohort, an average of roughly 200,000 unique TCR beta nucleotide sequences per donor were sequenced, and roughly a sixth of those sequences were non-productive.

The research as a whole found: Most CMV-associated TCR beta chains appeared to be HLA-restricted in a later analysis, and the HLA associations seemed to be driven largely by CMV exposure. Because counts were too low, roughly 16 rarely observed V segments, including chromosome 9 orphons, were excluded from the earlier analysis of several hundred of the donors. A cluster of highly shared sequence variants was judged likely to represent a technical artifact of the sequencing pipeline. In a later genetic analysis, a missense DCLRE1C variant was associated with V-gene and J-gene trimming of TCR beta chains, and the association was replicated in an independent cohort. In this cohort, only TCR beta chains were sequenced, and detectable features were limited by the absence of alpha or paired-chain data. A later analysis reported that several top co-occurrence clusters appeared linked to parvovirus B19, influenza, CMV and Epstein-Barr virus. According to a later analysis, TCR association rates differed among HLA loci, with DRB1 alleles showing the most associated TCRs and HLA-C alleles showing the fewest. In both the original and validation cohorts, the classifier was reported to diagnose cytomegalovirus status with high specificity and sensitivity. Linkage disequilibrium might explain the correlated functional status among segregating V segments, but an unknown experimental factor could not be excluded. The study listed approximately 160 TCR beta chains as associated with cytomegalovirus. Because some donors lacked HLA typing at each locus, the association tests relied only on the typed subset. Some IMGT-functional V segments, including TRBV6-2 and TRBV6-3, could not be told apart with the 87-base-pair reads, so those segments were excluded. Sequencing depth was assumed to be roughly uniform across donors in the presence/absence analyses, though that assumption may not hold. A further reported finding was that TCR beta sequences accurately predicted the HLA-A and HLA-B alleles for most subjects in the first cohort. Most TCR sequences were seen in very few donors, while some public TCRs were found in many individuals. Strong co-occurrence of HLA alleles, especially DR and DQ, made assigning TCR associations to individual alleles difficult. In vitro tests confirmed that a few of the cytomegalovirus-associated TCR beta chains recognize cytomegalovirus antigens. Compared with the approximately 720-donor mean, donors in an Asian-associated ancestry cluster had fewer N-insertions in productive TCRs, according to a later genetic analysis. In a later analysis, HLA-associated TCR beta chains showed more clonal expansion and lower generation probabilities than non-associated chains that were equally common. Broadly in line with IMGT annotations, most TCR beta V segments showed up in productive rearrangements about 87% or about 30% of the time in an earlier analysis of under 700 of the donors. CMV serostatus was the only immune exposure information available for the cohort. In a later analysis, around 15,000 TCR beta sequences were associated with specific HLA alleles at a false discovery rate of 0.05. The authors suggested that the approach could potentially be extended to other disease states and immunological phenotypes.

CDR1 LNHDA and CDR2 SQIVND were looked up in the germline V gene (reference sequence). V lost 4 bases and J lost 4 bases, and the count of bases not matched to a germline gene is 4. The CDR3 covers 14 residues, taking in both the cysteine and the phenylalanine. The entry retains the CDR3 DNA only, 42 bases that are in frame from base 1. Libraries were made using the immunoSEQ multiplex PCR assay. For the multiplex PCR, a mixture combining 60 forward primers for TCR Vbeta segments and 13 reverse primers for TCR Jbeta segments was used. Amplification of the CDR3 region of rearranged TCR beta genes was performed with a multiplex PCR assay on genomic DNA. On the Illumina HiSeq System, the amplified TCR beta libraries were sequenced as 87-base-pair reads. In the original analysis: Across the roughly 640 repertoires, a later analysis counted around 80 million unique TCR beta chains, 9 million to 14 million of which were shared by at least two donors. Raw reads were error-corrected and collapsed into unique sequences by a nearest-neighbor algorithm in which closely related sequences were merged to remove PCR and sequencing errors. V, D and J gene segments were assigned by aligning CDR3 sequences to IMGT reference sequences. For a sequence to be retained, a match of at least six nucleotides to both a V gene segment and a J gene segment was required. A rearrangement was called productive if the CDR3 had no stop codons and remained in frame with V and J, and every other rearrangement was called non-productive. CDR3 was defined according to IMGT convention as the region running from the second conserved V-encoded cysteine to the conserved J-encoded phenylalanine. The earlier analysis of 500 to 650 of the donors excluded any sequence lacking an unambiguous match to a single V gene segment. An earlier analysis of a few hundred of the donors classified V segments as functional when productive rearrangements were above 56.7% and as segregating when the standard deviation between donors was above 5%. A statistical classification framework was developed to diagnose cytomegalovirus status using the catalog of TCR beta chain sequences. V and J gene assignment, in a later analysis, came from comparing TCR nucleotide sequences with IMGT/GENE-DB human TR gene sequences. A later analysis assigned CDR3 sequences and most-parsimonious VDJ recombination scenarios with the TCRdist pipeline. In a later analysis, every TCR beta chain was defined by the combination of its CDR3 amino acid sequence and its V-gene family, and reads without a unique V-gene family were dropped. As a way to deal with suspected cross-contamination and a sequencing artifact, a later analysis dropped roughly 620 nucleotide sequences that were highly shared and had low generation probability. In a later analysis, a clonal expansion index for each public chain was calculated from normalized within-repertoire ranks of inferred template counts. In a later analysis, generation probabilities were computed with a VDJ recombination model fitted to out-of-frame rearrangements, and the resulting probabilities were checked against IGoR. In a later analysis, TCR-TCR, TCR-HLA and TCR-CMV co-occurrence was scored with hypergeometric tests, and a repertoire-size bias correction was applied to TCR pairs. A later analysis estimated false discovery rates by permuting HLA or CMV assignments 20 times. In a later analysis, co-occurring TCRs were grouped using DBSCAN, and TCRdist sequence similarity was added for clustering within HLA-allele-positive subsets. Co-occurrence clustering excluded repertoires with fewer than 30,000 or more than 120,000 public chains, plus five with anomalous nucleotide sharing. What TCRdb holds here is the immuneACCESS table cut down to in-frame rearrangements. Part of the clones is not present; checked against another copy, under half of the missing clones reflect an unresolved V gene, and the others are unexplained. V, J and clone size are those of that table, while D and trimming were read from the DNA. Across this sample there are roughly 250,000 clones, with 80% seen only once. About 0.28% of the sample comes from the top ten.

The cohort consisted of 666 healthy bone marrow donors. At the time of sampling, all cohort members were nominally healthy, though unrecorded immune exposures were likely present. The donor tested CMV seronegative and was one of the 352 seronegative cohort members. Every donor gave a peripheral blood sample, and the peripheral blood mononuclear cells from that sample were used for TCR beta sequencing. Genomic DNA extraction from the blood cell samples was performed with the Qiagen DNeasy Blood Extraction Kit. On this clone: Its antigen is unknown. Base qualities are not at hand, and no much larger clone is one base apart.

Rearrangement joined TRBV19 to TRBJ2-1; TRBD2 aligns with 7 central bases. The sequenced material came from PBMCs. The TCR comes from a girl aged 2-15 years in good health and CMV-seronegative. CDR3 loop: CASSSGRPYNEQFF. The base sequence is TGTGCCAGTAGTAGCGGGAGACCATACAATGAGCAGTTCTTC.